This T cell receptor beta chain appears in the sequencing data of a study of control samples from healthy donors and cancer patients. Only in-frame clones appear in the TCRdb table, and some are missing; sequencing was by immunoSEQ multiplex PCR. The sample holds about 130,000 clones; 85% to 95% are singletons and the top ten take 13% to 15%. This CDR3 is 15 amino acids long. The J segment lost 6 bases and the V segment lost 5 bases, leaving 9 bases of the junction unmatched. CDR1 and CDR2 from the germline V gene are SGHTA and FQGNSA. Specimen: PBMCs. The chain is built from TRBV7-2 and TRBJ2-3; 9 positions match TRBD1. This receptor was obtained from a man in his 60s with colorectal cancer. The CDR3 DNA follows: TGTGCCAGCAGCACCCGGACAGGGGCAAGGGATACGCAGTATTTT. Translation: CASSTRTGARDTQYF.